Listed here are 18 T cell receptor beta chains from one sample, sequenced in a study of CD8 T cells in Susac syndrome. RNA was extracted with the RNeasy kit, and a quantity of roughly 0.45 to 1 ug was reverse transcribed using random hexamers. TCRdb re-called the immunoSEQ multiplex PCR reads through MiXCR, storing one row per CDR3 protein. The table includes fewer than 140,000 distinct CDR3 sequences, roughly 94% detected once. The sequencing input was CD8+ T cells from PBMCs. The receptors stem from a human donor with Susac syndrome.

The rearrangement uses TRBV12-3 or TRBV12-4 and TRBJ2-3, with D unclear. The V end lost 6 bases, the J end lost 5 bases, and 9 bases lay between the germline ends. The CDR3 spans 12 residues. The chain's CDR3 is CASSLKGDTQYF. CDR3 in DNA: TGTGCCAGCAGCCTCAAGGGAGATACGCAGTATTTT.

The chain joins TRBV5-4 to TRBJ2-7; no clear D gene. The V end lost 0 bases, the J end lost 6 bases, and 7 bases lay between the germline ends. The germline CDR1 and CDR2 sequences are SGHNT and YYREEE (reference sequence). The CDR3 is 12 amino acids. DNA of the CDR3: TGTGCCAGCAGCTTGGCCTCTGGCGAGCAGTACTTC. Translation gives CASSLASGEQYF.

CDR3 residues: CSARGDTQYF. CDR3 coding DNA: TGCAGTGCTAGGGGTGATACGCAGTATTTT. The chain uses TRBV20-1 and TRBJ2-3, with no clear D. Trimming cost V 3 bases and J 6 bases, with 4 bases left between them. Germline V gene lookup returns CDR1 DFQATT and CDR2 SNEGSKA (reference sequence). The CDR3 has 10 residues.

The chain joins TRBV29-1 to TRBJ2-1; 9 bases map to TRBD2. The V gene end was trimmed by 3 bases and the J gene end by 4 bases; junction bases not matched to a gene: 10. Germline V CDR1 and CDR2: SQVTM, ANQGSEA. This CDR3 comprises 16 residues. CDR3 sequence: CSVDGLAGSSYNEQFF. In nucleotides, the CDR3 is TGCAGCGTTGATGGGCTAGCGGGGTCCTCTTACAATGAGCAGTTCTTC.

This chain uses TRBV12-3 or TRBV12-4 with TRBJ2-1; the D is unclear. Between the trimmed V and J ends, which lost 5 bases and 6 bases, there was a span of 11 bases. The CDR3 covers 13 residues. CDR3 sequence (DNA): TGTGCCAGCAGTATCCCAGGACCCAATGAGCAGTTCTTC. This encodes CASSIPGPNEQFF.

The rearrangement links TRBV12-3 or TRBV12-4 to TRBJ2-1; D call uncertain. The V and J ends lost 4 bases and 5 bases respectively, with 9 bases between them. The CDR3 loop spans 13 amino acids. CDR3 in DNA: TGTGCCAGCAGTTCCGAGGCCGACAATGAGCAGTTCTTC. The encoded protein is CASSSEADNEQFF.

This chain connects TRBV6-5 to TRBJ1-2; 7 nucleotides agree with TRBD1. CDR3 length: 13 amino acids. Germline V gene sequence: CDR1 MNHEY, CDR2 SVGAGI. Trimming at V came to 10 bases and at J to 2 bases, leaving 7 bases not matched to a gene. The CDR3 sequence: CATQTGANYGYTF. In DNA, the CDR3 is TGTGCCACTCAAACAGGGGCCAACTATGGCTACACCTTC.

The V gene is TRBV3-1, the J gene TRBJ1-1; 8 bases fit TRBD1. The CDR3 spans 15 residues. The J segment lost 3 bases and the V segment lost 2 bases, leaving 5 bases of the junction unmatched. The germline V gene encodes CDR1 LGHDT and CDR2 YNNKEL (reference sequence). The CDR3 nucleotides read TGTGCCAGCAGCCAAAGCAGGGGGCGAGACACTGAAGCTTTCTTT. As protein: CASSQSRGRDTEAFF.

This clonotype has just a few counts. V usage is TRBV2 and J usage is TRBJ1-1; no definite D call. V lost 6 bases to trimming and J lost 7 bases, with 6 bases between them. The CDR3 extends over 10 amino acids. Per germline, CDR1 SNHLY and CDR2 FYNNEI. The CDR3, as DNA: TGTGCCAGCAGAGGTGGTGAAGCTTTCTTT. Amino acids: CASRGGEAFF.

CDR3 region: CASSDSLQETQYF. CDR3 nucleotides: TGTGCCAGCAGCGACAGCCTCCAAGAGACCCAGTACTTC. The J gene is TRBJ2-5, the V gene TRBV7-9; perhaps TRBD1 as D (5 bases). From germline, CDR1 is SEHNR and CDR2 FQNEAQ (reference sequence). Trimming cost V 5 bases and J 1 base, with 8 bases left between them. CDR3 size: 13 residues. The whole variable domain, remainder taken from reference TRBV7-9 and TRBJ2-5, is DTGVSQNPRHKITKRGQNVTFRCDPISEHNRLYWYRQTLGQGPEFLTYFQNEAQLEKSRLLSDRFSAERPKGSFSTLEIQRTEQGDSAMYLCASSDSLQETQYFGPGTRLLVL.

This clonotype was seen only a few times. The J gene is TRBJ1-5, the V gene TRBV2, with 9 positions matching TRBD1. Germline-derived CDR1 and CDR2 are SNHLY and FYNNEI. This CDR3 has 14 residues. V lost 3 bases to trimming and J lost 4 bases; unmatched junction nucleotides: 1. CDR3 DNA sequence: TGTGCCAGCAGTGAGGGACAGGGTAATCAGCCCCAGCATTTT. Protein product: CASSEGQGNQPQHF.

This chain uses TRBV9 with TRBJ2-2; D call uncertain. The CDR3 has 14 amino acids. V was cut by 0 bases and J by 7 bases, with 10 bases left in between. Per germline, CDR1 SGDLS and CDR2 YYNGEE. The DNA for the CDR3 is TGTGCCAGCAGCGTAGAACAGTCGATCGGGGAGCTGTTTTTT. It yields the protein CASSVEQSIGELFF.

The chain has TRBV9 and TRBJ2-7; 8 bases are a match to TRBD1. The CDR3 is 12 amino acids. CDR1 and CDR2 from the germline V gene are SGDLS and YYNGEE. V lost 3 bases and J lost 6; bases outside the gene matches: 2. The CDR3 sequence is CASSGTGGEQYF. The CDR3 nucleotides read TGTGCCAGCAGCGGAACAGGGGGCGAGCAGTACTTC.

The chain carries TRBV9 and TRBJ2-5; D unresolved. Looked up from germline, CDR1 is SGDLS and CDR2 is YYNGEE. V was cut by 0 bases and J by 5 bases, with 11 bases left in between. The CDR3 has 14 amino acids. CDR3 nucleotides: TGTGCCAGCAGCGTAGCTGGGGTTTGGGAGACCCAGTACTTC. Translating gives CASSVAGVWETQYF.

This chain connects TRBV15 to TRBJ1-2; D unresolved. The CDR3 length is 11 residues. Trimming removed 3 bases from V and 4 bases from J, with 3 bases in between. The germline gives CDR1 LNHNV, CDR2 YYDKDF (reference sequence). In DNA form, the CDR3 reads TGTGCCACCAGCAGTGTCTATGGCTACACCTTC. Its protein is CATSSVYGYTF.

This rearrangement joins TRBV6-1 to TRBJ1-2; D is possibly TRBD1 (6 bases). The V gene's germline CDR1 is MNHNS and CDR2 SASEGT. The CDR3 is 15 residues long. The V and J ends lost 2 bases and 4 bases respectively, with 14 bases between them. The CDR3 spells CASSEYLQGTYGYTF. CDR3 sequence (DNA): TGTGCCAGCAGTGAATACCTACAGGGTACCTATGGCTACACCTTC.

The V call is TRBV7-9, the J call TRBJ2-1, with D possibly TRBD1 on 6 matching bases. Deletions cut 1 base from V and 9 bases from J, with 19 bases between. The CDR3 is 16 amino acids. Germline CDR1 is SEHNR and CDR2 is FQNEAQ (reference sequence). CDR3 sequence reads: CASSLEGELTFFEQFF. The CDR3 bases are TGTGCCAGCAGCTTAGAGGGGGAACTGACCTTTTTTGAGCAGTTCTTC.

The chain combines TRBV5-4 with TRBJ1-6, with a tentative D call TRBD1 (5 bases). CDR1 SGHNT and CDR2 YYREEE come from the germline V gene (reference sequence). Trimming took 3 bases from V and 5 from J, leaving 18 bases between them. CDR3 size: 17 residues. The CDR3 DNA follows: TGTGCCAGCAGCTCCGGTCGACAGTCCTTGGATAATTCACCCCTCCACTTT. Protein product: CASSSGRQSLDNSPLHF.